This is a list of T cell receptor beta chains from one sample in a study of cytomegalovirus exposure and HLA in healthy donors. Libraries were prepared by immunoSEQ multiplex PCR; TCRdb keeps only in-frame clonotypes and omits some of them. The sample includes about 160,000 clones, approximately 80% seen only once; the top ten take 1.3%. Material for sequencing was PBMCs. These receptors all come from a woman aged 50 to 60 in good health and CMV-seronegative. Each CDR3 is given with its conserved first and last residue. Fields, in order: CDR3 length, clone size, V gene, D gene, J gene, CDR3 DNA, CDR3 protein. The D gene is left open where the match is weak. Clone size is given for some rows only: seen once, a few or many times, or a class if the clone is expanded.

16,NA,TRBV28,NA,TRBJ2-1,TGTGCCAGCAGTTTTCCAAACCCGAGCTCCTACAATGAGCAGTTCTTC,CASSFPNPSSYNEQFF
15,NA,TRBV5-8,NA,TRBJ2-2,TGTGCCAGCAGCTTCACCGCGGGATCCACCGGGGAGCTGTTTTTT,CASSFTAGSTGELFF
17,once,TRBV19,TRBD1,TRBJ1-2,TGTGCCAGTAGTCTCCTAGGGACAGCCCTACGGATAGGTGGCTACACCTTC,CASSLLGTALRIGGYTF
16,NA,TRBV6-4,NA,TRBJ2-2,TGTGCCAGCAGTGAGGGGGCCAGGGGACACACCGGGGAGCTGTTTTTT,CASSEGARGHTGELFF
16,NA,TRBV7-6,TRBD2,TRBJ2-5,TGTGCCAGCAGCCGAGGACTAGCGGGGGGCCAAGAGACCCAGTACTTC,CASSRGLAGGQETQYF
15,NA,TRBV28,NA,TRBJ2-1,TGTGCCAGCAGTACCGGGGGAATGTCCTACAATGAGCAGTTCTTC,CASSTGGMSYNEQFF
15,NA,TRBV5-5,TRBD1,TRBJ2-5,TGTGCCAGCAGCTGGTTTCCAGGGGGCCAAGAGACCCAGTACTTC,CASSWFPGGQETQYF
15,NA,TRBV18,TRBD1,TRBJ2-7,TGTGCCAGCTCACCAAGACAGGGGGCAGACTACGAGCAGTACTTC,CASSPRQGADYEQYF
19,NA,TRBV27,TRBD1,TRBJ2-6,TGTGCCAGCAGTTTACTGTTGACAGGGCGGAGGTCTGGGGCCAACGTCCTGACTTTC,CASSLLLTGRRSGANVLTF
15,NA,TRBV5-1,TRBD2,TRBJ2-1,TGCGCCAGCAGCTCTACTAGCGGGAGCAACAATGAGCAGTTCTTC,CASSSTSGSNNEQFF
15,NA,TRBV2,TRBD1,TRBJ1-5,TGTGCCAGCAGGGTGGGGGACAGGAGCAATCAGCCCCAGCATTTT,CASRVGDRSNQPQHF
15,NA,TRBV7-7,TRBD1,TRBJ2-5,TGTGCTAGCAGCTTGACCGGGACAGGGGAAGAGACCCAGTACTTC,CASSLTGTGEETQYF
15,NA,TRBV6-5,TRBD1,TRBJ1-4,TGTGCCAGCAGTTCTGCCGGGACAGGGGATGAAAAACTGTTTTTT,CASSSAGTGDEKLFF
15,NA,TRBV11-2,TRBD1,TRBJ2-7,TGTGCCAGCAGCCCCAGGGGGCTTCAGACCTACGAGCAGTACTTC,CASSPRGLQTYEQYF
14,NA,TRBV6-4,NA,TRBJ1-1,TGTGCCAGCGGTCCCGCACATGAGGGTACTGAAGCTTTCTTT,CASGPAHEGTEAFF
15,NA,TRBV29-1,TRBD1,TRBJ2-1,TGCAGCGTTTCTAGATCAGGGGGATCCTACAATGAGCAGTTCTTC,CSVSRSGGSYNEQFF
15,NA,TRBV7-8,TRBD2,TRBJ2-7,TGTGCCAGCAGCTTCATAAGGACTAGCGGAGGGGAGCAGTACTTC,CASSFIRTSGGEQYF
14,few,TRBV4-2,NA,TRBJ1-1,TGTGCCAGCAGCCAAATGGGCAGCAACACTGAAGCTTTCTTT,CASSQMGSNTEAFF
15,NA,TRBV27,NA,TRBJ1-2,TGTGCCAGCAGTTTATGGGCAAAAAACTCCTATGGCTACACCTTC,CASSLWAKNSYGYTF
16,once,TRBV4-3,NA,TRBJ1-2,TGCGCCAGCAGCCAAGATTGGCAGGGTCGACGTTATGGCTACACCTTC,CASSQDWQGRRYGYTF
13,NA,TRBV18,TRBD1,TRBJ1-1,TGTGCCAGCAGACAGGGGATGAACACTGAAGCTTTCTTT,CASRQGMNTEAFF
17,few,TRBV4-2,TRBD1,TRBJ1-3,TGTGCCAGCAGCCTCCAGGCCGGACAGGGGGTTGGAAACACCATATATTTT,CASSLQAGQGVGNTIYF
15,NA,TRBV6-1,TRBD1,TRBJ1-1,TGTGCCAGCAGTGAAAGAACAGGGGGCGTGAGTGAAGCTTTCTTT,CASSERTGGVSEAFF
15,NA,TRBV11-3,NA,TRBJ2-5,TGTGCCAGCAGCTTTTCGTACGGGATCCAAGAGACCCAGTACTTC,CASSFSYGIQETQYF
15,few,TRBV7-2,NA,TRBJ2-7,TGTGCCAGCAGCTTAGTCGCCGGGAGCCCCTACGAGCAGTACTTC,CASSLVAGSPYEQYF
16,NA,TRBV2,NA,TRBJ1-6,TGTGCCAGCAGTACAGGGTTCAGCTCCTATAATTCACCCCTCCACTTT,CASSTGFSSYNSPLHF
17,NA,TRBV10-3,NA,TRBJ1-5,TGTGCCATCAGTGATCGCTGGGGGCTTGTGGGCAATCAGCCCCAGCATTTT,CAISDRWGLVGNQPQHF
14,NA,TRBV2,NA,TRBJ1-3,TGTGCCAGCAGTCATAAGGGGATTGGAAACACCATATATTTT,CASSHKGIGNTIYF
16,few,TRBV4-1,TRBD1,TRBJ2-1,TGCGCCAGCAGCCAGCACCGGGACAGATCTTACAATGAGCAGTTCTTC,CASSQHRDRSYNEQFF
12,NA,TRBV9,NA,TRBJ2-3,TGTGCCAGCAGCCCCGGGGTGGATACGCAGTATTTT,CASSPGVDTQYF
12,NA,TRBV7-9,NA,TRBJ2-7,TGTGCCAGCAGCTTTTCAGGGCTCGAGCAGTACTTC,CASSFSGLEQYF
18,few,TRBV10-1,NA,TRBJ2-7,TGCGCCAGCAGTGAGTCAAAAATCCCTCGCGCTAGCGAATACGAGCAGTACTTC,CASSESKIPRASEYEQYF
14,NA,TRBV6-5,TRBD1,TRBJ1-6,TGTGCCAGCAGCCAGGGACAGTATAATTCACCCCTCCACTTT,CASSQGQYNSPLHF
15,NA,TRBV2,NA,TRBJ2-3,TGTGCCAGTCGAGCTACGACAGCTAGCACAGATACGCAGTATTTT,CASRATTASTDTQYF
17,NA,TRBV11-2,NA,TRBJ2-3,TGTGCCAGCAGCTTAAGCTCCGGACTTCTGCCGGCAGATACGCAGTATTTT,CASSLSSGLLPADTQYF